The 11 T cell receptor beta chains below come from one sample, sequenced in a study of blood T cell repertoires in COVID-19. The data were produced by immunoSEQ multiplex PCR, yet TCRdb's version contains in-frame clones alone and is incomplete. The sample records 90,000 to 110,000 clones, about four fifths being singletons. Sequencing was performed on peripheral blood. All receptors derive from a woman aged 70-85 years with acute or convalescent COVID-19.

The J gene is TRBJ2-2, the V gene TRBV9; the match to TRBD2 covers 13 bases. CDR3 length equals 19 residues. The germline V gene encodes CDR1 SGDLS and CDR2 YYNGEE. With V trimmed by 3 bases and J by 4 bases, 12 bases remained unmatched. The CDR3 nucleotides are TGTGCCAGCAGCGCCACAACCGGACTAGCGGGAGTCCTCACCGGGGAGCTGTTTTTT. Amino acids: CASSATTGLAGVLTGELFF.

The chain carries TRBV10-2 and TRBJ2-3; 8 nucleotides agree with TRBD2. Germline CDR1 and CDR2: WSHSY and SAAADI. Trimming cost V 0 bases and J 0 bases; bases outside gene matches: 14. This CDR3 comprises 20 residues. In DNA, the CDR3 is TGCGCCAGCAGTGAGTCGATATCAGCCGCGGGGGGCCTTAGCACAGATACGCAGTATTTT. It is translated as CASSESISAAGGLSTDTQYF.

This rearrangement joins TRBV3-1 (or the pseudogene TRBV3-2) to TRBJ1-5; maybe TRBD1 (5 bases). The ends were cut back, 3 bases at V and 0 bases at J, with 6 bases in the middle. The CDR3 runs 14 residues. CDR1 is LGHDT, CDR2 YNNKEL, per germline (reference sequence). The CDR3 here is CASSQGHSNQPQHF. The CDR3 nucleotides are TGTGCCAGCAGCCAGGGGCATAGCAATCAGCCCCAGCATTTT.

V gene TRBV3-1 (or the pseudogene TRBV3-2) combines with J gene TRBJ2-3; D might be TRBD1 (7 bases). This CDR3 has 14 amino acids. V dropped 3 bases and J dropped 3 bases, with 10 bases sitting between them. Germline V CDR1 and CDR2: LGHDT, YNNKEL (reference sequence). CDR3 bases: TGTGCCAGCAGCCAGACAGGGAGGACAGATACGCAGTATTTT. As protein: CASSQTGRTDTQYF.

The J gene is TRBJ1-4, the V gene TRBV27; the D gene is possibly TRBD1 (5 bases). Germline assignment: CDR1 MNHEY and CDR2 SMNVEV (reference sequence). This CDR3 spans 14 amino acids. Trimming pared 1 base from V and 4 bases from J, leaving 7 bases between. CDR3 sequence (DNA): TGTGCCAGCAGTTTATGGCAGGGTAATGAAAAACTGTTTTTT. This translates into CASSLWQGNEKLFF.

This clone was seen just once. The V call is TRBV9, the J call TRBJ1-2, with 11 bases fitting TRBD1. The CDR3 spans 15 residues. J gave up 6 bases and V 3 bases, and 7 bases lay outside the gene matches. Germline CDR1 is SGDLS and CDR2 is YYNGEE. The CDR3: CASSDGQGALDGYTF. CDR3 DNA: TGTGCCAGCAGCGATGGACAGGGGGCTTTGGATGGCTACACCTTC.

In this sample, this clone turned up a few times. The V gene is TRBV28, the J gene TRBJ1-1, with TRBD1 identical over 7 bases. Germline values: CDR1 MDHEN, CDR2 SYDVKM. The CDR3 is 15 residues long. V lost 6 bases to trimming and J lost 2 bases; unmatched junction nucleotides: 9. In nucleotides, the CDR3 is TGTGCCAGCAGACCAGGGGGTAGGATAAACACTGAAGCTTTCTTT. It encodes CASRPGGRINTEAFF.

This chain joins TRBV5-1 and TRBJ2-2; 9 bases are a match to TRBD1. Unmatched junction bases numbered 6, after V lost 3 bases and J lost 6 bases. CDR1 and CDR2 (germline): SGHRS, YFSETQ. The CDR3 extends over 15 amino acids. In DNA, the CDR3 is TGCGCCAGCAGCTCGACAGGGGGAGGTTCCGGGGAGCTGTTTTTT. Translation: CASSSTGGGSGELFF.

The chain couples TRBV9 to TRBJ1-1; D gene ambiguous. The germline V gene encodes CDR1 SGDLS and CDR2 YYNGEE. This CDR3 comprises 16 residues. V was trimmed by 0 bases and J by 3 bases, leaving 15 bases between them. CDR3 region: CASSVGPGPGDTEAFF. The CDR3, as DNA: TGTGCCAGCAGCGTAGGTCCAGGCCCCGGGGACACTGAAGCTTTCTTT.

The CDR3, as DNA: TGTGCCAGCAGCTTTTTACTCCCCGCAGATACGCAGTATTTT. It is translated as CASSFLLPADTQYF. The chain links TRBV11-2 to TRBJ2-3; no definite D call. Trimming stripped 3 bases from V and 4 bases from J, with 11 bases between. Germline lookup yields CDR1 SGHAT and CDR2 FQNNGV. This CDR3 is 14 amino acids long.

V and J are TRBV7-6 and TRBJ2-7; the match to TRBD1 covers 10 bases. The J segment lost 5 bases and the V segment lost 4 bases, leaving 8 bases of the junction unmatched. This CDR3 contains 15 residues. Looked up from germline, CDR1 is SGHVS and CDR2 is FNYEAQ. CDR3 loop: CASSSPGQGFHEQYF. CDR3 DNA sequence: TGTGCCAGCAGCTCGCCGGGACAGGGGTTTCACGAGCAGTACTTC.